The subject of this entry is one TCR beta chain. This clone was counted between two and nine times. Its cognate antigen has yet to be identified. Per-base quality was not reported, and no clone a single base away is much larger than it. These data originate in a study of identifying expanded T cells in peripheral blood (dated by TCRdb to the late 2010s). In terms of the full investigation: Separate aliquots of the same genomic DNA pool were sequenced to produce technical replicates, and four replicates were compared in pairs. Overall study results and their limits: The authors expected biological variance in healthy repertoires might increase further over much longer intervals such as months to years. Across all healthy-donor time intervals, the beta-binomial model significantly lowered both the number of clones called differentially abundant and the false-positive rate. For all healthy donors, the variance in clone template counts between approximately 2-week samples rose significantly as total template count increased. The binomial model flagged approximately 1.3 differentially abundant clones between technical replicates but 15 to 17 over around two weeks and roughly 19 over around four weeks.

TCRbeta CDR3 regions were profiled with the immunoSEQ Assay using bias-controlled multiplex PCR amplification of genomic DNA. In the original analysis: The absolute abundance of each unique TCRbeta CDR3 region was quantified after sequences were collapsed and filtered. Differential abundance was tested with two models: a binomial (Fisher-equivalent) model and a beta-binomial model that adds time-dependent variance fitted from healthy donors. Clones with fewer than 5 combined templates were removed, and a clone was called differentially abundant if the clone's Benjamini-Hochberg FDR was below 0.01. Beta-binomial variance was modeled as a function of total template count across the two samples using the form v = (b*log(k)+a)^2. The source is immuneACCESS, and TCRdb retained only in-frame sequences with V and J called. Part of the clones is not carried over; for the studies checked, unresolved V genes explain less than half of this, and the remainder is unexplained. That table is the source of V, J and clone size, and D and trimming were worked out from the DNA. For this sample there are approximately 90,000 clones; around 83% appear just once. The biggest ten clones account for roughly 4.4% of the sample.

No immune events, such as infections, were documented for the healthy donors during the collection period. To calibrate time-dependent variance in a beta-binomial model of T-cell clone differential abundance, blood repertoires from healthy donors were used as a training cohort. The training cohort was composed of 10 or so healthy donors, 3 female and 7 male. Donor ages ranged from about 29 to 70 years, with an average of around 45 years. Obtained from a commercial supplier, whole blood was collected from each healthy donor at three time points set around two weeks apart. Genomic DNA was extracted from unsorted whole blood for immunosequencing. The V and J ends are trimmed by 1 base and 5 bases, leaving 6 bases between them. For CDR1 and CDR2, the germline V gene (reference sequence) lists SGHKS and YYEKEE. The CDR3 covers 13 residues, taking in both the cysteine and the phenylalanine. Only the CDR3 portion is preserved as DNA: 39 bases, with reading frame beginning at the first base.

The sequenced material came from blood. The chain is assembled from TRBV5-5 and TRBJ1-4, with the D gene uncertain. The sequence was obtained from a person aged 18 to 69 in good health. The CDR3 sequence is CASSLLTNEKLFF. The DNA sequence reads TGTGCCAGCAGCTTGCTGACGAATGAAAAACTGTTTTTT.